This TCR beta chain was observed in a study of blood T cell repertoires in COVID-19. Study background: The United States, Italy and Spain were the sources of the acute and convalescent COVID-19 samples. T cells, B-cell-depleted T cells, or PBMCs supplied cDNA or gDNA.

Per the study methods: Nucleated cell counts were estimated from reference gene primer amplification. The method was immunoSEQ multiplex PCR; TCRdb's version includes in-frame clones alone and lacks a portion of them. For V, J and clone size, that table is used; D and trimming come from the DNA. The repertoire holds about 140,000 clones, with around 90% as singletons. Looked up from germline, CDR1 is SGDLS and CDR2 is YYNGEE. With 3 bases clipped from V and 2 bases from J, the junction kept 10 bases outside the gene matches. The CDR3 runs to 16 residues. This chain uses TRBV9 with TRBJ2-7, with 8 bases matching TRBD1. Sequenced: peripheral blood. This clonotype was sampled from a human donor in a cohort sampled during active COVID-19. CDR3 sequence (DNA): TGTGCCAGCAGCGCGTCCCGGGACAGGAGTCCCTACGAGCAGTACTTC. It codes for CASSASRDRSPYEQYF.